The 7 T cell receptor beta chains below were found in one sample sequenced in a study of T cells in narcolepsy. Sequenced by immunoSEQ multiplex PCR; TCRdb stores in-frame clones only, minus some. The sample shows 25,000 to 35,000 clones, 79% of them seen only once. Sequencing was carried out using memory (CD45RA-) CD4+ T cells from blood. All receptors derive from a human donor in good health.

This clone was recorded once. The chain is built from TRBV2 and TRBJ1-6; TRBD1 aligns across 8 bases. This CDR3 has 16 amino acids. CDR1 SNHLY and CDR2 FYNNEI come from the germline V gene. The J segment lost 7 bases and the V segment lost 2 bases, leaving 7 bases of the junction unmatched. The CDR3 loop is CASSETRDRRNSPLHF. DNA of the CDR3: TGTGCCAGCAGTGAAACGAGGGACAGGAGGAATTCACCCCTCCACTTT.

The chain employs TRBV6-1 and TRBJ1-2; D possibly corresponds to TRBD1 (6 bases). V gave up 7 bases and J gave up 2 bases, with 14 bases separating them. Germline loops: CDR1 MNHNS, CDR2 SASEGT. There are 14 residues in the CDR3. CDR3 sequence: CASIKEGGNYGYTF. The CDR3 nucleotides read TGTGCCAGCATCAAAGAGGGGGGGAACTATGGCTACACCTTC.

In this sample, this clone turned up once. This chain connects TRBV11-3 to TRBJ2-3; D uncertain. Trimming left V 4 bases short and J 4 bases short, with 12 bases between. Germline loops: CDR1 SGHNT, CDR2 YENEEA. The CDR3 length is 14 residues. CDR3 in DNA: TGTGCCAGCAGCTCCTCCGGCATTCCAGATACGCAGTATTTT. Its protein product is CASSSSGIPDTQYF. Variable domain in full (rest from reference TRBV11-3 and TRBJ2-3): EAGVVQSPRYKIIEKKQPVAFWCNPISGHNTLYWYLQNLGQGPELLIRYENEEAVDDSQLPKDRFSAERLKGVDSTLKIQPAELGDSAVYLCASSSSGIPDTQYFGPGTRLTVL.

The chain links TRBV6-1 to TRBJ2-6, with 10 bases fitting TRBD1. Germline-derived CDR1 and CDR2 are MNHNS and SASEGT. With V trimmed by 3 bases and J by 5 bases, 10 bases remained unmatched. This CDR3 is 18 amino acids long. CDR3 sequence: CASSDRDRGALWANVLTF. The CDR3 nucleotides are TGTGCCAGCAGTGACCGGGACAGGGGCGCTCTCTGGGCCAACGTCCTGACTTTC.

This chain joins TRBV11-2 and TRBJ2-7, with a weak D call TRBD2 (5 bases). With 5 bases removed from V and 1 base from J, the gap between germline ends came to 9 bases. Germline V gene data show CDR1 as SGHAT and CDR2 as FQNNGV. The CDR3 contains 13 residues. The CDR3 sequence is CASSRGVSYEQYF. The CDR3 DNA is TGTGCCAGCAGCCGGGGAGTATCCTACGAGCAGTACTTC.

This chain uses TRBV6-6 with TRBJ2-1; no clear D gene. CDR1 and CDR2 from the germline V gene are MNHNY and SVGAGI (reference sequence). The CDR3 is 15 amino acids. V was pared by 0 bases and J by 3 bases, with 9 bases between. DNA for the CDR3: TGTGCCAGCAGTTACTCGAAGGGCAACTACAATGAGCAGTTCTTC. Translation gives CASSYSKGNYNEQFF.

V and J are TRBV15 and TRBJ2-3; 11 bases are shared with TRBD1. The CDR3 runs 16 residues. Germline V gives CDR1 LNHNV, CDR2 YYDKDF (reference sequence). J was trimmed by 3 bases and V by 3 bases; bases with no gene match: 5. The CDR3 loop reads CATSRDRGRFTDTQYF. CDR3 nucleotides: TGTGCCACCAGCAGGGACAGGGGGCGGTTTACAGATACGCAGTATTTT. Full variable domain (remainder filled in from reference TRBV15 and TRBJ2-3): DAMVIQNPRYQVTQFGKPVTLSCSQTLNHNVMYWYQQKSSQAPKLLFHYYDKDFNNEADTPDNFQSRRPNTSFCFLDIRSPGLGDTAMYLCATSRDRGRFTDTQYFGPGTRLTVL.